This TCR beta chain was recovered during a study of cytomegalovirus exposure and HLA in healthy donors. Concerning this clone itself: The antigen remains undetermined.

V lost 0 bases to trimming and J lost 2 bases, with 8 bases between them. Germline V gives CDR1 SGDLS, CDR2 YYNGEE. This CDR3 is built from 14 residues. The PCR employed 60 Vbeta primers together with 13 Jbeta primers. Clones were sequenced by immunoSEQ multiplex PCR, and TCRdb holds only the in-frame ones, with some missing. The sample shows 210,000 or so clones, over 80% of them seen only once. Findings of the study overall: In a later analysis, HLA-associated beta chains showed higher expansion and lower generation probabilities than comparable chains.

V and J are TRBV9 and TRBJ1-2, with D uncertain. This clonotype originated in a boy aged 2 to 10 in good health and CMV-seronegative. Material for sequencing was PBMCs. The CDR3 here is CASSVAKFNYGYTF. The CDR3 DNA reads as TGTGCCAGCAGCGTAGCTAAATTCAACTATGGCTACACCTTC.